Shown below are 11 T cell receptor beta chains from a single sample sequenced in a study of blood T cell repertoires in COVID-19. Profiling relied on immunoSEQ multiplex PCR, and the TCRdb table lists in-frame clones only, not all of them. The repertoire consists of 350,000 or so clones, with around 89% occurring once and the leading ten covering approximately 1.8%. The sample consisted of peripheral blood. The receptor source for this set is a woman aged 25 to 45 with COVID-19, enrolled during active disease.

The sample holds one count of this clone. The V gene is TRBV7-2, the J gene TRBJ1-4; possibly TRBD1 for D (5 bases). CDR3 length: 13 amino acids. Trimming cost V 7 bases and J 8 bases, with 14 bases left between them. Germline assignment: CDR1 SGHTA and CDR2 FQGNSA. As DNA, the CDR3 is TGTGCCAGCACGGTCGATTGGGGCGAAAAACTGTTTTTT. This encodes CASTVDWGEKLFF. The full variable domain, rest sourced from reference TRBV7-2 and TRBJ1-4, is GAGVSQSPSNKVTEKGKDVELRCDPISGHTALYWYRQSLGQGLEFLIYFQGNSAPDKSGLPSDRFSAERTGGSVSTLTIQRTQQEDSAVYLCASTVDWGEKLFFGSGTQLSVL.

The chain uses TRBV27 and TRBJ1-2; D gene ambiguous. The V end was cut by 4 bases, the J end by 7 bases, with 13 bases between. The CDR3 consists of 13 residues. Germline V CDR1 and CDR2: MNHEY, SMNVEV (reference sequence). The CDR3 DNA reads TGTGCCAGCAGTTGGGGAGCTGAGGGTGGCTACACCTTC. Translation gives CASSWGAEGGYTF.

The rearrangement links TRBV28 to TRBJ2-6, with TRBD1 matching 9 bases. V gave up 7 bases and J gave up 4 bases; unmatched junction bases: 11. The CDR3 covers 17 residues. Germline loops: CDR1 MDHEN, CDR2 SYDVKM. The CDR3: CASTPGTGGAGANVLTF. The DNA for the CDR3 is TGTGCCAGCACCCCGGGTACAGGGGGCGCCGGGGCCAACGTCCTGACTTTC.

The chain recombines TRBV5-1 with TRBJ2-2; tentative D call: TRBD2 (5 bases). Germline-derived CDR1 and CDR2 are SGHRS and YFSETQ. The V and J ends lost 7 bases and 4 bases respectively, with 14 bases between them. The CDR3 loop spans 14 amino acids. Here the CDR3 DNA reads TGCGCCAGCTTTGGTCCGGCGGGCACCGGGGAGCTGTTTTTT. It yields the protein CASFGPAGTGELFF.

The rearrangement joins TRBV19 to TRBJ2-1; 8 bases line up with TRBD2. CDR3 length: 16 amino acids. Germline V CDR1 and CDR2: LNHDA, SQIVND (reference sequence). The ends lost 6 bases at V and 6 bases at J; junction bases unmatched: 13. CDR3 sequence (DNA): TGTGCCAGTAGCTCCTGGAGGGGACTAGGTAGCAATGAGCAGTTCTTC. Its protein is CASSSWRGLGSNEQFF.

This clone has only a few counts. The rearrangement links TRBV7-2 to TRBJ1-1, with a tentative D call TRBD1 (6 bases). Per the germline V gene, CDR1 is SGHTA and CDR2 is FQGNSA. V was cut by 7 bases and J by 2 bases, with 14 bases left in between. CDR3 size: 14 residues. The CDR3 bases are TGTGCCAGCATCCTCGACAGGCCTAACACTGAAGCTTTCTTT. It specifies CASILDRPNTEAFF.

The CDR3 region has the DNA TGTGCCAGCAGCTTGGGGGGTTTGGAGACCCAGTACTTC. It codes for CASSLGGLETQYF. V and J are TRBV7-3 and TRBJ2-5; possibly TRBD2 for D (6 bases). The V and J ends lost 3 bases and 5 bases respectively, with 10 bases between them. Germline values: CDR1 SGHTA, CDR2 FQGTGA. The length of the CDR3 is 13 residues.

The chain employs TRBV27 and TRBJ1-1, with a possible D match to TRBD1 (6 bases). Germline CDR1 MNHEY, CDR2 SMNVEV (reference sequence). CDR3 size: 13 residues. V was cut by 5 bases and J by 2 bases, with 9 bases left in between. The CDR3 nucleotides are TGTGCCAGCAGTCAGGGGTACAACACTGAAGCTTTCTTT. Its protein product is CASSQGYNTEAFF.

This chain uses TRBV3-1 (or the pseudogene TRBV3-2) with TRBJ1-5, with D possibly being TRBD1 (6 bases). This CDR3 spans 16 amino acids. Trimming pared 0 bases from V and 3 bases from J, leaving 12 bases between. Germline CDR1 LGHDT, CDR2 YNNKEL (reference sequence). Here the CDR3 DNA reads TGTGCCAGCAGCCAAGATGGGGGCAGGTTCAATCAGCCCCAGCATTTT. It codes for CASSQDGGRFNQPQHF.

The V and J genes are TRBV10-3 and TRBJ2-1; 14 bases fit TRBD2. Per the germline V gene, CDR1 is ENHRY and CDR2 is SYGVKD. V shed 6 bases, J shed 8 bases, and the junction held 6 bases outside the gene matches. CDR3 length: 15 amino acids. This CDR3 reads CAISPGTSGGYEQFF. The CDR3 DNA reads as TGTGCCATCAGCCCCGGGACTAGCGGGGGCTATGAGCAGTTCTTC.

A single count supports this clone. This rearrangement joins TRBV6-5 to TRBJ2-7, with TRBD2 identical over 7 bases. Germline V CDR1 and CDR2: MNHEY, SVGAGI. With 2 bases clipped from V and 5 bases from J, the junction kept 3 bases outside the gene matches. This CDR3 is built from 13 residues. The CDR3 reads CASSYRGVHEQYF. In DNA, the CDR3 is TGTGCCAGCAGTTACCGGGGGGTCCACGAGCAGTACTTC.